This record covers a single T cell receptor beta chain. Its antigen is not identified. The source of the sample is a study of cytomegalovirus exposure and HLA in healthy donors. Whole-study context: Earlier, 90 million to 140 million unique TCR beta sequences were recovered from around 190 million T cells by an analysis. Some 87 million unique TCRs from HLA-typed donors were held in an early release of data. Study conclusions and caveats: Accurate prediction of most subjects' HLA-A and HLA-B alleles from TCR beta sequences was reported.

The PCR employed 60 Vbeta primers together with 13 Jbeta primers. Clones were sequenced by immunoSEQ multiplex PCR, and TCRdb holds only the in-frame ones, with some missing. The repertoire holds 90,000 to 110,000 clones, about 86% seen once, with roughly 2.3% in the top ten. The CDR3 consists of 18 residues. The germline gives CDR1 SNHLY, CDR2 FYNNEI. Trimming at V came to 6 bases and at J to 4 bases, leaving 17 bases not matched to a gene. Sequenced sample: PBMCs. This TCR came from a woman in her twenties or thirties in good health and CMV-seronegative. This sequence joins TRBV2 and TRBJ2-5; the match to TRBD2 covers 10 bases. CDR3 amino acids: CASRVLVAGGKVRETQYF. The CDR3 region has the DNA TGTGCCAGCAGGGTCCTGGTAGCGGGAGGAAAAGTTCGAGAGACCCAGTACTTC. The full variable domain, completed using reference TRBV2 and TRBJ2-5, is EPEVTQTPSHQVTQMGQEVILRCVPISNHLYFYWYRQILGQKVEFLVSFYNNEISEKSEIFDDQFSVERPDGSNFTLKIRSTKLEDSAMYFCASRVLVAGGKVRETQYFGPGTRLLVL.